This T cell receptor beta chain was identified in a study of blood T cell repertoires in COVID-19. In the study overall: Samples came from the United States, Italy and Spain, spanning acute and convalescent COVID-19.

Cohort assignment relied on participant-reported clinical history. The germline CDR1 and CDR2 sequences are LGHDT and YNNKEL (reference sequence). The CDR3 sequence is 13 residues long. Between the trimmed V and J ends, which lost 1 base and 5 bases, there was a span of 8 bases. Original processing notes: It was from reference gene primer amplification that nucleated cell counts were estimated. Measured with immunoSEQ multiplex PCR; TCRdb has only the in-frame clones, and not every one. The V and J calls and the clone size are those of that table, but D and trimming were determined from the DNA. Of roughly 180,000 clones in the sample, approximately 80% were seen once.

Sequencing was carried out using PBMCs or T cells enriched from blood (not recorded which). The genes are TRBV3-1 (or the pseudogene TRBV3-2) and TRBJ1-2; D is unresolved. This receptor was identified in a woman in her sixties who had recovered from COVID-19. For the CDR3, the DNA is TGTGCCAGCAGCCAAGGGCGGACTTATGGCTACACCTTC. Protein sequence: CASSQGRTYGYTF.